This TCR beta chain was sequenced in a study of T cells in Graves' hyperthyroidism and ophthalmopathy (dated by TCRdb to about 2019). About the full investigation: Peripheral blood was collected at initial diagnosis, before any treatment. A discovery cohort of about 95 patients, 43 with Graves' ophthalmopathy and about 58 with stable Graves' hyperthyroidism, was used to find distinguishing TCR V-J signatures. Prospective prediction of ophthalmopathy was tested in an independent validation cohort consisting of 18 hyperthyroidism patients and some 17 patients who later progressed to ophthalmopathy. The approximately 90 discovery patients were randomly split 7:3 into training and test sets. In about 6 Graves' hyperthyroidism patients, the study also compared T-cell repertoires from thyroid tissue with T-cell repertoires from blood. After blood sampling, hyperthyroidism patients were treated with methimazole at a starting dose of 30 mg daily, and ophthalmopathy patients were treated with high-dose intravenous methylprednisolone. The paper describes TCR Vbeta CDR3 sequencing of roughly 130 peripheral blood samples, made up of roughly 40 ophthalmopathy patients, roughly 75 hyperthyroidism patients and 17 progressor patients. Paper-wide results and their limitations: Sample size was not statistically predetermined, and investigators were not blinded to group allocation. During validation, the model predicted progression to ophthalmopathy a median of roughly six months ahead of onset, with approximately 70% sensitivity and 72.22% specificity. In cross-validation, a model built on a 13 V-J signature told ophthalmopathy apart from stable hyperthyroidism with 87.88% sensitivity and around 81% specificity, and in testing the same model reached 80%/75%. Most expanded thyroid clonotypes (frequency above 0.001) were also found in blood, which suggests that blood repertoires may mirror thyroid immune responses.

With regard to this clonotype: It has no known antigen specificity. Qualities for individual bases were not recorded, and no much larger clone is one base off.

A patient counted as having stable Graves' hyperthyroidism if no progression to ophthalmopathy occurred over 18 months of follow-up. Hyperthyroidism patients were newly diagnosed, had a disease duration of under 2 months, and were aged 18 to 65 years. The study excluded patients with uncontrolled infections, other autoimmune diseases, pregnancy or lactation. Diagnoses relied on clinical symptoms, serum thyroxine and TRAb, thyroid ultrasound and orbital computed tomography. PBMCs were isolated from more than 9 ml of fresh peripheral blood by Ficoll-Paque density gradient centrifugation. Total RNA was extracted using Trizol reagent, and RNA quality was assessed on an Agilent 2100 Bioanalyzer. The germline V gene specifies ENHRY as CDR1 and SYGVKD as CDR2. V was cut back by 6 bases and J by 7 bases, leaving a gap of 10 bases between them. The CDR3 sequence holds 12 residues, the cysteine and phenylalanine included. The CDR3 DNA has 36 bases and is translated from base 1.

The TCR beta CDR3 regions were amplified from RNA transcripts. The first round of RT-PCR for the TCR CDR3 was performed with the HTBI primer set and the Qiagen OneStep RT-PCR kit. A second multiplex PCR round built the libraries, followed by size selection and purification. Sequencing of the libraries was done on an Illumina HiSeq2000 using paired-end 100 bp reads. As for the original processing: SOAPnuke was used to process the raw data, throwing out any read that contained adapters or uncalled bases, had a mean Phred below 15, or lacked an exact constant-primer or identifier match. High-quality paired reads were merged with COPE v1.2.5, and unique nucleotide sequences were defined as clonotypes. Clonotypes were aligned to IMGT TRBV, TRBD and TRBJ reference segments using MiTCR v1.1. Analysis was restricted to V-J combinations with a frequency above 0.0001, which covered roughly 99% of repertoires. A TCS score was defined as the ratio of F50 (clonal expansion) to E x V (chaos), with BLOSUM62-based TCRdist applied between CDR3 peptides within each V-J. Welch's t-statistics and random forest reduced 500 to 550 V-J features to roughly 13, which were used in a naive Bayes classifier (R e1071). TCRdb trimmed the raw reads at Q25, called clones with MiXCR and kept productive beta chains. Every entry covers one CDR3 protein and lists the most common genes and DNA from its rows. It is TCRdb's table, rather than the study itself, that gives the V and J calls and clone size. This sample lists roughly 510,000 distinct CDR3 sequences; 20% to 25% were detected once. The ten largest account for 26% of the sample.

The sequence came from a man in his late teens or twenties with Graves' hyperthyroidism. This sequence uses TRBV10-3 and TRBJ1-5; 6 matching bases give a weak D call of TRBD1. Material: blood. The bases read TGTGCCATCAGCGCAGGGGAACAGCCCCAGCATTTT. Its translation reads: CAISAGEQPQHF.